A single sample gave rise to the 17 T cell receptor beta chains below, sequenced in a study of long-term antiretroviral therapy in people with HIV. The immunoSEQ assay was v3.0, run at survey level. Assay used: immunoSEQ multiplex PCR; TCRdb lists only in-frame clones, some missing. The sample lists roughly 20,000 clones; 70% to 90% were seen once. The sequencing used unsorted PBMCs, collected about 4 years after starting antiretroviral therapy. These receptors all come from a man younger than 30 with HIV.

The V call is TRBV10-3, the J call TRBJ2-6; D uncertain. This CDR3 has 15 residues. Trimming took off 3 bases at V and 0 bases at J, with 6 bases between the two ends. From germline, CDR1 is ENHRY and CDR2 SYGVKD. This CDR3 reads CAISDGYSGANVLTF. For the CDR3, the DNA is TGTGCCATCAGTGATGGGTACTCTGGGGCCAACGTCCTGACTTTC.

This chain links TRBV28 with TRBJ2-2; TRBD1 is a possible D gene (6 bases). Trimming took 3 bases from V and 5 from J, leaving 13 bases between them. The length of the CDR3 is 15 residues. CDR1 MDHEN and CDR2 SYDVKM come from the germline V gene. The CDR3 nucleotides read TGTGCCAGCAGTTTGATGCAGGGGCGGACCGGGGAGCTGTTTTTT. Translation: CASSLMQGRTGELFF.

The chain recombines TRBV15 with TRBJ1-5, with D unresolved. CDR3 size: 13 residues. From germline, CDR1 is LNHNV and CDR2 YYDKDF (reference sequence). Written as DNA, the CDR3 is TGTGCTAACAAAGGTGAAGGAAATCAGCCCCAGCATTTT. Amino acids: CANKGEGNQPQHF.

The chain has TRBV5-6 and TRBJ1-5; D perhaps matches TRBD1 (6 bases). Trimming shortened V by 4 bases and J by 10 bases, and 21 bases separated the two germline ends. The CDR3 is 15 residues long. Germline lookup yields CDR1 SGHDT and CDR2 YYEEEE. The CDR3 spells CASSIFDRPSIPQHF. CDR3 DNA: TGTGCCAGCAGCATCTTCGACAGGCCGAGTATACCCCAGCATTTT.

CDR3 DNA sequence: TGTGCCAGCAGGGCTACTATGGACAGGCCTTATGGCTACACCTTC. This codes for CASRATMDRPYGYTF. The rearrangement uses TRBV28 and TRBJ1-2; 7 bases align to TRBD1. Germline CDR1 MDHEN, CDR2 SYDVKM. Trimming cost V 6 bases and J 5 bases; bases outside gene matches: 12. This CDR3 is 15 amino acids long.

The table lists this clone with a few counts. V is TRBV14 and J is TRBJ1-6, with D unresolved. This CDR3 is 9 amino acids long. Per the germline V gene, CDR1 is SGHDN and CDR2 is FVKESK. Trimming took 2 bases from V and 18 from J, leaving 5 bases between them. CDR3 amino acids: CASSQTDHF. The CDR3 DNA is TGTGCCAGCAGCCAAACGGACCACTTT.

The chain joins TRBV10-3 to TRBJ1-2, with 9 bases aligning to TRBD1. The germline V gene encodes CDR1 ENHRY and CDR2 SYGVKD. This CDR3 has 15 amino acids. With V trimmed by 4 bases and J by 3 bases, 6 bases remained unmatched. In DNA form, the CDR3 reads TGTGCCATCAGTGGCGGACAGGGGAGAGACTATGGCTACACCTTC. This sequence encodes CAISGGQGRDYGYTF.

This clone has a handful of counts. This chain uses TRBV4-1 with TRBJ2-2; D remains ambiguous. V lost 4 bases, J lost 6 bases, and 6 bases lay in between. Germline CDR1 MGHRA, CDR2 YSYEKL. This CDR3 contains 12 residues. The CDR3 coding sequence is TGCGCCAGCAGCCCCTACCCCGGGGAGCTGTTTTTT. Translation gives CASSPYPGELFF.

The sample holds one count of this clone. The chain uses TRBV6-8 and TRBJ1-2, with no clear D. The CDR3 runs to 16 residues. Deletions cut 0 bases from V and 8 bases from J, with 19 bases between. Germline V gene data show CDR1 as MNHGY and CDR2 as SAAAGT. The CDR3 DNA follows: TGTGCCAGCAGTTACTCGGATGAAAGGACTCTCGGCGGCTACACCTTC. As protein: CASSYSDERTLGGYTF.

V usage is TRBV29-1 and J usage is TRBJ1-2, with D hard to call. The CDR3 is 12 residues long. From germline, CDR1 is SQVTM and CDR2 ANQGSEA. Trimming stripped 6 bases from V and 6 bases from J, with 14 bases between. CDR3 DNA: TGCAGCGTCGCCTCCCTACGGGATGGCTACACCTTC. This encodes CSVASLRDGYTF.

The chain uses TRBV18 and TRBJ1-3; D not certain. The CDR3 is 17 residues long. V was shortened by 0 bases and J by 0 bases, with 12 bases between the two germline ends. The germline gives CDR1 KGHSH, CDR2 LQKENI. The CDR3 sequence is CASSPPNSITSGNTIYF. As DNA, the CDR3 is TGTGCCAGCTCACCACCTAACAGCATAACCTCTGGAAACACCATATATTTT.

The V call is TRBV10-2, the J call TRBJ1-3; 8 nucleotides match TRBD1. The V gene's germline CDR1 is WSHSY and CDR2 SAAADI. V was pared by 4 bases and J by 0 bases, with 11 bases of the junction left unmatched. The CDR3 runs to 18 residues. This CDR3 is CASSVHRGFFFSGNTIYF. CDR3 DNA: TGCGCCAGCAGTGTGCACAGGGGGTTCTTTTTCTCTGGAAACACCATATATTTT.

V gene TRBV4-1 combines with J gene TRBJ2-5; the D is unclear. Trimming took 1 base from V and 3 from J, leaving 12 bases between them. The V gene's germline CDR1 is MGHRA and CDR2 YSYEKL. The CDR3 covers 15 residues. The CDR3, as DNA: TGCGCCAGCAGCCAAGGGCGGCGAGGAGAAGAGACCCAGTACTTC. It encodes CASSQGRRGEETQYF.

This clone was recorded only once. V and J are TRBV19 and TRBJ2-1, with TRBD1 identical over 7 bases. There are 13 residues in the CDR3. Germline V gene sequence: CDR1 LNHDA, CDR2 SQIVND (reference sequence). Germline trimming cut 5 bases from V and 9 bases from J; bases unmatched to any gene: 7. CDR3 protein: CASSETGVSEQFF. The CDR3 nucleotides read TGTGCCAGTAGTGAAACAGGGGTAAGTGAGCAGTTCTTC.

This clone has a handful of counts. V and J are TRBV7-2 and TRBJ2-7; TRBD2 aligns across 7 bases. The germline V gene encodes CDR1 SGHTA and CDR2 FQGNSA. The trim removed 5 bases at V and 7 bases at J, leaving 5 bases unmatched. This CDR3 is built from 12 residues. The CDR3 nucleotides read TGTGCCAGCAGCCCAGCCGGGGGGGAGCAGTACGTC. Translated, it gives CASSPAGGEQYV.

The DNA for the CDR3 is TGTGCCAGCCGGGACATAAATGAAAAACTGTTTTTT. Protein: CASRDINEKLFF. V gene TRBV19 combines with J gene TRBJ1-4, with D possibly being TRBD1 (6 bases). Per the germline V gene, CDR1 is LNHDA and CDR2 is SQIVND (reference sequence). V was pared by 9 bases and J by 5 bases, with 10 bases between. The CDR3 extends over 12 amino acids.

This clone was counted once. The rearrangement links TRBV5-1 to TRBJ1-1, with no clear D. Germline V CDR1 and CDR2: SGHRS, YFSETQ. The CDR3 runs 15 residues. Trimming stripped 4 bases from V and 1 base from J, with 14 bases between. CDR3 protein: CASSLTGRENTEAFF. The CDR3 region has the DNA TGCGCCAGCAGCCTGACGGGGAGGGAGAACACTGAAGCTTTCTTT.